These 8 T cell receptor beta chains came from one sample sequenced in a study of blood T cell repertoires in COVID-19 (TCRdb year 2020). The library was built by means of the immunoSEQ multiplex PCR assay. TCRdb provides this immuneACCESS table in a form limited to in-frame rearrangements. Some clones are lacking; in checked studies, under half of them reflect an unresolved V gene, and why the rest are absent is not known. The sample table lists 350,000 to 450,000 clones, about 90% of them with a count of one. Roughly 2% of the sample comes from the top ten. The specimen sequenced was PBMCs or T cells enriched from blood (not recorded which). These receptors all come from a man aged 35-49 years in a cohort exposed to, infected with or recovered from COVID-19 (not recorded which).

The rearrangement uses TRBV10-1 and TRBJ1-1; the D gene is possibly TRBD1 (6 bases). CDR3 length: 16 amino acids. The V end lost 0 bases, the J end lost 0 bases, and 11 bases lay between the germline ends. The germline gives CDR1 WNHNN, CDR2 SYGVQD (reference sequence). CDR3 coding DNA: TGCGCCAGCAGTGAGTCGCAGGGGTCGGTGAACACTGAAGCTTTCTTT. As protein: CASSESQGSVNTEAFF.

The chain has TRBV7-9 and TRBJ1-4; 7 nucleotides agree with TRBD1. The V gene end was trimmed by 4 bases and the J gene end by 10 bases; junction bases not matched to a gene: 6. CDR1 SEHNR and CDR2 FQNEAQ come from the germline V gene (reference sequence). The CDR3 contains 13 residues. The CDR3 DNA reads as TGTGCCAGCAGCTCCGGCAGGGACAGAAAACTGTTTTTT. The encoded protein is CASSSGRDRKLFF.

In DNA, the CDR3 is TGTGCCTGGAGTGTACAACTAAAAATACAAGAGACCCAGTACTTC. Protein product: CAWSVQLKIQETQYF. The chain employs TRBV30 and TRBJ2-5, with no clear D. V was shortened by 0 bases and J by 2 bases, with 13 bases between the two germline ends. CDR1 is GTSNPN and CDR2 is SVGIG in the germline V gene (reference sequence). This CDR3 is built from 15 residues. The whole variable domain, remainder taken from reference TRBV30 and TRBJ2-5, is SQTIHQWPATLVQPVGSPLSLECTVEGTSNPNLYWYRQAAGRGLQLLFYSVGIGQISSEVPQNLSASRPQDRQFILSSKKLLLSDSGFYLCAWSVQLKIQETQYFGPGTRLLVL.

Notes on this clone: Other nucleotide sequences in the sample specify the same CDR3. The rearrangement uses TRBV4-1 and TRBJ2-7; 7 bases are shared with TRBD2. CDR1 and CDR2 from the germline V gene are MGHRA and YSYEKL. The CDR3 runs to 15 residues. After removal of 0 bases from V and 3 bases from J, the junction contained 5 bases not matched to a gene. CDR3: CASSQDAGALYEQYF. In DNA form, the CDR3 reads TGCGCCAGCAGCCAAGATGCGGGAGCCCTCTACGAGCAGTACTTC.

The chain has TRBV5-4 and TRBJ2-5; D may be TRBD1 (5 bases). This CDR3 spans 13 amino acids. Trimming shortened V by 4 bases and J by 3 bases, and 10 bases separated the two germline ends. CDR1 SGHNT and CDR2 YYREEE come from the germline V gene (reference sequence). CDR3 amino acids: CASSMTTEETQYF. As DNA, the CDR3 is TGTGCCAGCAGCATGACGACAGAAGAGACCCAGTACTTC.

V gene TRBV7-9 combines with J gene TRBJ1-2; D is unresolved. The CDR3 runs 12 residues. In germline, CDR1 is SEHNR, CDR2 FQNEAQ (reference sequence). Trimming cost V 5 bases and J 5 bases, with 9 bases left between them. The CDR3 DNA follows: TGTGCCAGCAGCCGCCAGTTTTATGGCTACACCTTC. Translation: CASSRQFYGYTF. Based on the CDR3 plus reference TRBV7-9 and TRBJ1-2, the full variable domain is DTGVSQNPRHKITKRGQNVTFRCDPISEHNRLYWYRQTLGQGPEFLTYFQNEAQLEKSRLLSDRFSAERPKGSFSTLEIQRTEQGDSAMYLCASSRQFYGYTFGSGTRLTVV.

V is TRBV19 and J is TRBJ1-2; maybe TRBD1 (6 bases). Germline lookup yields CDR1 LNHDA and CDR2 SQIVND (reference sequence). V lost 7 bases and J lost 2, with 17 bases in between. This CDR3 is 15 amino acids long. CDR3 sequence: CASTRTGGYNYGYTF. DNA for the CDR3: TGTGCCAGTACTCGAACGGGGGGCTACAACTATGGCTACACCTTC.

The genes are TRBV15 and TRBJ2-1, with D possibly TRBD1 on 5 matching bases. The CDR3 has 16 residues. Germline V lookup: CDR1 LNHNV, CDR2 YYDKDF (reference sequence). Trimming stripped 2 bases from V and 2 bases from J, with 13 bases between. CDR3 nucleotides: TGTGCCACCAGCAGACAACAGGAGATTACCTACAATGAGCAGTTCTTC. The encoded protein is CATSRQQEITYNEQFF.